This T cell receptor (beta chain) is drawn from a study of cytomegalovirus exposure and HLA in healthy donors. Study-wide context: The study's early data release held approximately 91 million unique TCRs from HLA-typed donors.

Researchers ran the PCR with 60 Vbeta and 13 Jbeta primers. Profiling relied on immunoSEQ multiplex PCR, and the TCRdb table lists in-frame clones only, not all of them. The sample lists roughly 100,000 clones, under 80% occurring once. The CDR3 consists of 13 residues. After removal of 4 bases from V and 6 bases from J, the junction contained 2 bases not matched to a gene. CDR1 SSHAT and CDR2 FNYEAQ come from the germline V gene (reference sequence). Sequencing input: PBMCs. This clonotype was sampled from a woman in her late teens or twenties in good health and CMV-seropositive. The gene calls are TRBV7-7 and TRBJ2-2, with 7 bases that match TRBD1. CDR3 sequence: CASSSDRAGELFF. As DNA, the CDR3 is TGTGCCAGCAGCTCCGACAGGGCCGGGGAGCTGTTTTTT.